What follows are 30 T cell receptor beta chains derived from one specimen sequenced in a study of CXCR3-negative and CXCR3-positive naive CD8 T cells. TRB cDNA libraries were made by UMI-labeled 5' RACE. With the 5' RACE reads reprocessed, TCRdb shows one record per CDR3 protein and no DNA. The data include over 6,500 distinct CDR3 sequences; the top ten clones carry about 2%. Sequencing input: naive CXCR3- CD8+ T cells from blood. The subset was: CD45RO-CCR7+CD27+CD95- naive CD8+ T cells lacking CXCR3 (TNR3-). The receptors come from a human donor in good health. Some clones in this sample may be carry-over from other donors' samples.

This chain uses TRBV12-3 or TRBV12-4 with TRBJ1-1; absent DNA, TCRdb's TRBD1 call cannot be checked. The CDR3 covers 16 residues. CDR3: CASSQGVWETNTEAFF.

The rearrangement joins TRBV2 to TRBJ2-3; TCRdb selects TRBD2, and the lack of DNA leaves this call unchecked. Germline V gene sequence: CDR1 SNHLY, CDR2 FYNNEI. The CDR3 spans 15 residues. The CDR3 here is CASNVAGGPQDTQYF.

Its frequency marks this clonotype as medium-sized (0.01 to 0.1%). The gene calls are TRBV2 and TRBJ2-5; with no DNA, the TCRdb D assignment of TRBD1 cannot be verified. The germline V gene has CDR1 SNHLY and CDR2 FYNNEI. CDR3 length: 15 amino acids. CDR3: CASSETTGVGETQYF.

According to its frequency, this clonotype is medium-sized. This sequence joins TRBV28 and TRBJ1-1; TCRdb outputs TRBD1, but without DNA this stays unchecked. This CDR3 contains 13 residues. Germline-derived CDR1 and CDR2 are MDHEN and SYDVKM. The chain's CDR3 is CASSSRGNTEAFF.

The V call is TRBV10-3, the J call TRBJ1-3. Looked up from germline, CDR1 is ENHRY and CDR2 is SYGVKD. This CDR3 has 16 residues. The CDR3 loop is CAISEPTTYSGNTIYF.

V and J are TRBV7-9 and TRBJ2-2. The CDR3 extends over 16 amino acids. Germline V CDR1 and CDR2: SEHNR, FQNEAQ (reference sequence). CDR3 loop: CASSLALGGSTGELFF. Full variable domain (outside the CDR3, taken from reference TRBV7-9 and TRBJ2-2): DTGVSQNPRHKITKRGQNVTFRCDPISEHNRLYWYRQTLGQGPEFLTYFQNEAQLEKSRLLSDRFSAERPKGSFSTLEIQRTEQGDSAMYLCASSLALGGSTGELFFGEGSRLTVL.

This clonotype is classed as medium-sized by frequency. The chain is built from TRBV29-1 and TRBJ2-3; absent DNA, TCRdb's TRBD2 call cannot be checked. The V gene's germline CDR1 is SQVTM and CDR2 ANQGSEA. This CDR3 has 17 amino acids. The CDR3 region is CSVVGAGGPYGTDTQYF.

The rearrangement joins TRBV29-1 to TRBJ2-1; absent DNA, TCRdb's TRBD2 call cannot be checked. The CDR3 contains 14 residues. Germline CDR1 SQVTM, CDR2 ANQGSEA. CDR3 loop: CSAGPSEVYNEQFF.

Considering frequency, this clonotype is medium-sized. The chain recombines TRBV2 with TRBJ2-1; the D call from TCRdb, TRBD2, cannot be confirmed without DNA. The CDR3 contains 17 residues. CDR1 is SNHLY and CDR2 is FYNNEI in the germline V gene. The chain's CDR3 is CASRSTSGSWAYNEQFF.

The CDR3 spells CASSHHLGQYF. This chain connects TRBV3-1 to TRBJ2-7. The germline CDR1 and CDR2 sequences are LGHDT and YNNKEL (reference sequence). The CDR3 consists of 11 residues.

Its frequency marks this clonotype as medium-sized (0.01 to 0.1%). V is TRBV20-1 and J is TRBJ2-1; the D call from TCRdb, TRBD1, cannot be confirmed without DNA. Germline V CDR1 and CDR2: DFQATT, SNEGSKA (reference sequence). The CDR3 totals 15 residues. The CDR3 loop reads CSVHRGMGAYNEQFF.

This rearrangement joins TRBV7-2 to TRBJ2-7; with no DNA, the TCRdb D assignment of TRBD1 cannot be verified. The CDR3 spans 16 residues. From germline, CDR1 is SGHTA and CDR2 FQGNSA. The CDR3 sequence: CASSLIGGQYTYEQYF.

V and J are TRBV6-5 and TRBJ2-5; the D gene TCRdb calls, TRBD1, cannot be checked with no DNA. Germline assignment: CDR1 MNHEY and CDR2 SVGAGI. The CDR3 is made up of 16 amino acids. The CDR3 protein is CASRVRFGTEQETQYF.

This clonotype is deemed medium-sized by its frequency. This chain uses TRBV29-1 with TRBJ1-2; TCRdb outputs TRBD1, but without DNA this stays unchecked. Germline lookup yields CDR1 SQVTM and CDR2 ANQGSEA. The CDR3 has 13 amino acids. CDR3: CSVESKGRQGDTF.

This chain uses TRBV4-3 with TRBJ2-3; the D call of TRBD1 rests on TCRdb alone, since no DNA is present to check it. CDR3 length equals 17 residues. The germline gives CDR1 LGHNA, CDR2 YSLEER. CDR3 loop: CASSQDDGRGSTDTQYF.

This sequence joins TRBV12-5 and TRBJ1-1; TCRdb indicates TRBD1, and absent DNA this call remains unverified. The CDR3 loop spans 11 amino acids. Germline assignment: CDR1 LGHNT and CDR2 FRNRAP. CDR3 protein: CASGLGRQAFF.

This chain's CDR3 is CDSSLGTDTQYF. The chain joins TRBV11-2 to TRBJ2-3. Per germline, CDR1 SGHAT and CDR2 FQNNGV. The CDR3 extends over 12 amino acids.

Judged by frequency, this clonotype is medium-sized (0.01 to 0.1%). This CDR3 reads CASSELGSGYNEQFF. This chain links TRBV6-1 with TRBJ2-1; TCRdb indicates TRBD2, and absent DNA this call remains unverified. Germline-derived CDR1 and CDR2 are MNHNS and SASEGT. The CDR3 has 15 amino acids.

The rearrangement links TRBV28 to TRBJ2-1; the TRBD1 assignment by TCRdb is unverifiable without DNA. Per the germline V gene, CDR1 is MDHEN and CDR2 is SYDVKM. There are 14 residues in the CDR3. The chain's CDR3 is CASSLGGEINEQFF.

The rearrangement uses TRBV21-1 and TRBJ2-1; TCRdb selects TRBD2, and the lack of DNA leaves this call unchecked. TRBV21-1 is listed as a pseudogene. The CDR3 is 13 amino acids. The CDR3 region is CASSNGPYNEQFF.

This rearrangement joins TRBV2 to TRBJ1-6. Per germline, CDR1 SNHLY and CDR2 FYNNEI. The CDR3 length is 12 residues. Here the CDR3 reads CASRDSYSPLHF.

In terms of frequency, this clonotype is medium-sized. V and J are TRBV30 and TRBJ1-2; TCRdb indicates TRBD1, and absent DNA this call remains unverified. The CDR3 is 13 amino acids. Germline-derived CDR1 and CDR2 are GTSNPN and SVGIG (reference sequence). The CDR3 protein is CAWSVGTGDGYTF.

Judged by frequency, this clonotype is medium-sized. The gene calls are TRBV29-1 and TRBJ2-7; lacking DNA, the TRBD1 call made by TCRdb goes unchecked. There are 16 residues in the CDR3. In germline, CDR1 is SQVTM, CDR2 ANQGSEA. The CDR3 sequence: CSVMGTGGDPRYEQYF.

The V call is TRBV4-1, the J call TRBJ1-5. CDR3 length equals 14 residues. Germline V gives CDR1 MGHRA, CDR2 YSYEKL. This CDR3 is CASSQDHGNQPQHF.

This clonotype is deemed medium-sized by its frequency. The V call is TRBV29-1, the J call TRBJ2-3; TCRdb's D gene call, TRBD1, goes unchecked for lack of DNA. This CDR3 comprises 15 residues. The germline V gene has CDR1 SQVTM and CDR2 ANQGSEA. CDR3 region: CSVVWGQARADTQYF.

This clonotype is identified as medium-sized (0.01 to 0.1%) from frequency. V is TRBV10-1 and J is TRBJ2-4. This CDR3 is built from 13 residues. Germline V gene data show CDR1 as WNHNN and CDR2 as SYGVQD (reference sequence). CDR3 protein: CASMDWAKNIQYF.

This chain links TRBV20-1 with TRBJ2-1; TCRdb's D gene call, TRBD2, goes unchecked for lack of DNA. The CDR3 is 15 amino acids. CDR1 is DFQATT, CDR2 SNEGSKA, per germline (reference sequence). CDR3 protein: CSARLRDYSYNEQFF.

This CDR3 reads CASSWDRASYEQYF. The chain recombines TRBV5-6 with TRBJ2-7. CDR3 length: 14 amino acids. Germline loops: CDR1 SGHDT, CDR2 YYEEEE.

The genes are TRBV28 and TRBJ1-2; TCRdb names TRBD1, which stays unverified in the absence of DNA. The CDR3 is 16 residues long. Per the germline V gene, CDR1 is MDHEN and CDR2 is SYDVKM. The CDR3 here is CASSLSSSGGLNGYTF.

This clonotype is deemed medium-sized (0.01 to 0.1%) by its frequency. The chain employs TRBV7-9 and TRBJ1-3. The germline V gene encodes CDR1 SEHNR and CDR2 FQNEAQ (reference sequence). The CDR3 runs to 14 residues. CDR3 amino acids: CASSLEVSGNTIYF.